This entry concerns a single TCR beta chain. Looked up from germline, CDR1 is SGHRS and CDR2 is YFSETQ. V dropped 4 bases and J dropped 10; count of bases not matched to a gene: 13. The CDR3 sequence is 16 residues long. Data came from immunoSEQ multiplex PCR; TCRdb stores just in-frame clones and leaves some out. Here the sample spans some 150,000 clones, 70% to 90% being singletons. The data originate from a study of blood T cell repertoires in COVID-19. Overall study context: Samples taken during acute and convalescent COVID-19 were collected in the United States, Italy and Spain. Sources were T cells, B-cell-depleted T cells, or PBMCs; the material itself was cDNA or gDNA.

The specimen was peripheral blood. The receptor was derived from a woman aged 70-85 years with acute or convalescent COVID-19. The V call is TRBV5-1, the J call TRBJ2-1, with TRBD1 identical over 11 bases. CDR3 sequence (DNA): TGCGCCAGCAGCCTGACCGGGACAGGGGGTTCCGAGGAGCAGTTCTTC. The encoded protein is CASSLTGTGGSEEQFF. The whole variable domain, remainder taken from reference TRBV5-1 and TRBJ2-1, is KAGVTQTPRYLIKTRGQQVTLSCSPISGHRSVSWYQQTPGQGLQFLFEYFSETQRNKGNFPGRFSGRQFSNSRSEMNVSTLELGDSALYLCASSLTGTGGSEEQFFGPGTRLTVL.